This T cell receptor beta chain was profiled in a study of T cells of healthy individuals. The germline V gene encodes CDR1 SGHVS and CDR2 FNYEAQ. V lost 1 base to trimming and J lost 2 bases; unmatched junction nucleotides: 2. CDR3 length: 14 residues. TCRdb re-analysed the 5' RACE reads in MiXCR, keeping a single row per CDR3 protein. The sample gives 40,000 to 60,000 distinct CDR3 sequences, over 12% of which show up once; around 15% is in the top ten. This clonotype was obtained from a human donor in good health. The rearrangement joins TRBV7-6 to TRBJ2-7; 7 nucleotides agree with TRBD1. CDR3: CASSLGDSAYEQYF. The CDR3, as DNA: TGTGCCAGCAGCTTAGGGGACAGTGCCTACGAGCAGTACTTC.